Listed below are T cell receptor beta chains from one sample, sequenced in a study of blood T cell repertoires in COVID-19. Measured with immunoSEQ multiplex PCR; TCRdb has only the in-frame clones, and not every one. The data hold approximately 270,000 clones, with roughly 85% observed a single time. Sequenced sample: PBMCs or T cells enriched from blood (not recorded which). The receptors derive from a woman aged 45-60 years who had recovered from COVID-19. CDR3s include the opening cysteine and the closing phenylalanine or tryptophan. The D gene is left open where the match is weak. Expanded clones get a size class; other rows say once, few or many, or leave the size out.

clone_size	cdr3_length	j_call	v_call	d_call	cdr3_nt	cdr3_aa
few	14	TRBJ2-1	TRBV28	TRBD1	TGTGCCAGCAATCGGGACAGGGGGAGAAATGAGCAGTTCTTC	CASNRDRGRNEQFF
once	12	TRBJ2-5	TRBV7-7	-	TGTGCTAGCAGCCCTGCGAGAGAGACCCAGTACTTC	CASSPARETQYF
-	12	TRBJ1-2	TRBV24-1	-	TGTGCCACCAGTGGAGAGGAGCATGGCTACACCTTC	CATSGEEHGYTF
-	17	TRBJ2-1	TRBV19	-	TGTGCCAGTACTTCCCCATCCGGGAAAAGGTCCTACAATGAGCAGTTCTTC	CASTSPSGKRSYNEQFF
-	12	TRBJ1-5	TRBV19	TRBD1	TGTGCCACCGGACAGGATCCGCGGCCCCAGCATTTT	CATGQDPRPQHF
once	15	TRBJ1-6	TRBV5-1	-	TGCGCCAGCAGCTCCCTTTCTGAGCGTAATTCACCCCTCCACTTT	CASSSLSERNSPLHF
-	12	TRBJ2-7	TRBV28	-	TGTGCCAGCAGTTTCGATAGCCACGAGCAGTACTTC	CASSFDSHEQYF
-	14	TRBJ1-2	TRBV5-5	TRBD1	TGTGCCAGCAGCAGACAGGGTGTCTACTATGGCTACACCTTC	CASSRQGVYYGYTF
-	15	TRBJ2-7	TRBV7-6	-	TGTGCCAGCAGCTTAATCGGGGATCCCTCCTACGAGCAGTACTTC	CASSLIGDPSYEQYF
few	17	TRBJ2-7	TRBV4-1	TRBD1	TGCGCCAGCAGCCAAGGCGGGTTTGGGACAGGGTCGGGCGAGCAGTACTTC	CASSQGGFGTGSGEQYF
-	16	TRBJ2-1	TRBV28	TRBD2	TGTGCCAGCAGTTTATCCGGCGGGAGCCCGGGCGATGAGCAGTTCTTC	CASSLSGGSPGDEQFF
-	13	TRBJ1-2	TRBV3-1/TRBV3-2	-	TGTGCCAGCAGCCAGACAGGAGACTATGGCTACACCTTC	CASSQTGDYGYTF
-	15	TRBJ2-7	TRBV4-1	TRBD1	TGCGCCAGCAGCCAAGAATCGGGACAGGACTACGAGCAGTACTTC	CASSQESGQDYEQYF
-	15	TRBJ2-7	TRBV18	-	TGTGCCAGCTCACCACCGGTCAGGGCCACCTACGAGCAGTACTTC	CASSPPVRATYEQYF
-	16	TRBJ2-2	TRBV15	TRBD1	TGTGCCACCAGCAGACCCGGGACAGGGACCACCGGGGAGCTGTTTTTT	CATSRPGTGTTGELFF
-	16	TRBJ1-4	TRBV6-5	-	TGTGCCAGCAGTTTTAGCCCGGGAGCAACTAATGAAAAACTGTTTTTT	CASSFSPGATNEKLFF
-	12	TRBJ2-3	TRBV7-6	TRBD2	TGTGCCGGGGGGGACTCCACAGATACGCAGTATTTT	CAGGDSTDTQYF
-	17	TRBJ1-2	TRBV9	TRBD1	TGTGCCAGCAGCGTAGCGATGACCGACAGGGGCAACTATGGCTACACCTTC	CASSVAMTDRGNYGYTF
-	15	TRBJ2-5	TRBV12-5	TRBD1	TGTGCTAGTGGTCCGGGACAGGGGGCCGGGGAGACCCAGTACTTC	CASGPGQGAGETQYF
-	12	TRBJ1-1	TRBV28	-	TGTGCCAGCAGCCGTGACACAGGAGAAGCTTTCTTT	CASSRDTGEAFF
-	15	TRBJ1-2	TRBV2	-	TGTGCCAGCAGTACCGGGTGGGGGCGCGACTATGGCTACACCTTC	CASSTGWGRDYGYTF
-	13	TRBJ2-3	TRBV27	-	TGTGCCAGCAGTTTAATCAGGGAAGATACGCAGTATTTT	CASSLIREDTQYF
-	18	TRBJ2-7	TRBV6-6	TRBD2	TGTGCCAGCAGTCCAACCGGGACTAGCGGTAGTTGGGCCTACGAGCAGTACTTC	CASSPTGTSGSWAYEQYF
-	13	TRBJ1-2	TRBV7-9	TRBD1	TGTGCCAGCAGCTTAGCGACAGGGATGGGCTACACCTTC	CASSLATGMGYTF
-	15	TRBJ1-1	TRBV28	TRBD1	TGTGCCAGCTCGTTATATTCGGACAGGGGTTTTGAAGCTTTCTTT	CASSLYSDRGFEAFF
-	15	TRBJ1-2	TRBV18	-	TGTGCCAGCTCACGCCGGACAGATCGAAACTATGGCTACACCTTC	CASSRRTDRNYGYTF
-	11	TRBJ1-4	TRBV28	-	TGTGCCAGCAGTTTATCGGAAAAACTGTTTTTT	CASSLSEKLFF
-	15	TRBJ1-1	TRBV28	TRBD1	TGTGCCAGCAGTTTACCTGGACAGGGTCGGACTGAAGCTTTCTTT	CASSLPGQGRTEAFF
-	15	TRBJ2-2	TRBV6-5	-	TGTGCCAGCAGTTACTCAACCTACGGAGGCGGGGAGCTGTTTTTT	CASSYSTYGGGELFF
-	16	TRBJ2-1	TRBV19	TRBD2	TGTGCCAGTAGTATAGGAGCGGGAGCAGGAGACAATGAGCAGTTCTTC	CASSIGAGAGDNEQFF
-	15	TRBJ2-1	TRBV28	-	TGTGCCAGCACTCAAGGGAGTTTGGGGTACAATGAGCAGTTCTTC	CASTQGSLGYNEQFF
-	15	TRBJ2-7	TRBV11-2	-	TGTGCCAGCAGCTTAGGGGTCGGGGGTCTCTACGAGCAGTACTTC	CASSLGVGGLYEQYF
-	12	TRBJ1-2	TRBV9	-	TGTGCCAGAACAGGACTAAACTATGGCTACACCTTC	CARTGLNYGYTF
-	15	TRBJ1-2	TRBV7-8	TRBD1	TGTGCCAGCAGCCCGCGACAGGGACCAATCAATGGCTACACCTTC	CASSPRQGPINGYTF
-	18	TRBJ2-7	TRBV9	TRBD2	TGTGCCAGCAGCCCTCCGACGACTAGCCGGAGCCCCCTCTACGAGCAGTACTTC	CASSPPTTSRSPLYEQYF